Listed below are T cell receptor beta chains from one sample, sequenced in a study of T cell responses to AZD1222 COVID-19 vaccine. Some clones are missing from TCRdb's copy, which holds only in-frame ones; the method was immunoSEQ multiplex PCR. The sample includes approximately 74,000 clones, roughly 80% of them seen just once. This sample comprised peripheral blood, obtained on day 0 of AZD1222 vaccination. Source of these receptors: an adult in good health. The CDR3 runs from the conserved cysteine through the conserved F or W. Each record gives: V gene, CDR3 length, clone size, D gene, J gene, CDR3 protein, CDR3 DNA. The D gene is left open where the match is weak. Some rows mark clone size as missing; the rest say once, few, many or name a class of expanded clone.

V gene: TRBV14
CDR3 length: 12
clone size: .
D gene: .
J gene: TRBJ2-5
CDR3 protein: CASSQSEETQYF
CDR3 DNA: TGTGCCAGCAGCCAAAGTGAAGAGACCCAGTACTTC

V gene: TRBV19
CDR3 length: 14
clone size: .
D gene: .
J gene: TRBJ1-2
CDR3 protein: CASSTRQEFYGYTF
CDR3 DNA: TGTGCCAGTAGTACCCGACAGGAGTTTTATGGCTACACCTTC

V gene: TRBV27
CDR3 length: 17
clone size: .
D gene: TRBD2
J gene: TRBJ2-2
CDR3 protein: CASSLGSGRSNTGELFF
CDR3 DNA: TGTGCCAGCAGTTTGGGTAGCGGGAGGTCGAACACCGGGGAGCTGTTTTTT

V gene: TRBV10-1
CDR3 length: 14
clone size: .
D gene: .
J gene: TRBJ2-7
CDR3 protein: CASSERGSSYEQYF
CDR3 DNA: TGCGCCAGCAGTGAACGGGGGAGCTCCTACGAGCAGTACTTC

V gene: TRBV18
CDR3 length: 16
clone size: .
D gene: TRBD1
J gene: TRBJ2-1
CDR3 protein: CASSQITGAGNNEQFF
CDR3 DNA: TGTGCCAGCTCACAAATAACAGGGGCAGGAAACAATGAGCAGTTCTTC

V gene: TRBV7-9
CDR3 length: 12
clone size: .
D gene: .
J gene: TRBJ2-7
CDR3 protein: CASSPGSIEQYF
CDR3 DNA: TGTGCCAGCAGCCCTGGGTCAATCGAGCAGTACTTC

V gene: TRBV27
CDR3 length: 15
clone size: few
D gene: TRBD1
J gene: TRBJ1-2
CDR3 protein: CASSPWTGVNYGYTF
CDR3 DNA: TGTGCCAGCAGTCCTTGGACAGGGGTGAACTATGGCTACACCTTC

V gene: TRBV5-4
CDR3 length: 13
clone size: .
D gene: TRBD1
J gene: TRBJ1-2
CDR3 protein: CASSAQGYYGYTF
CDR3 DNA: TGTGCCAGCAGCGCACAGGGGTACTATGGCTACACCTTC

V gene: TRBV5-4
CDR3 length: 16
clone size: few
D gene: .
J gene: TRBJ2-7
CDR3 protein: CASSPRPTGVPYEQYF
CDR3 DNA: TGTGCCAGCAGCCCAAGGCCGACGGGAGTACCCTACGAGCAGTACTTC

V gene: TRBV2
CDR3 length: 14
clone size: .
D gene: .
J gene: TRBJ1-5
CDR3 protein: CASTREEVGMPQHF
CDR3 DNA: TGTGCCAGCACCCGTGAGGAGGTGGGGATGCCCCAGCATTTT

V gene: TRBV6-1
CDR3 length: 17
clone size: once
D gene: TRBD2
J gene: TRBJ2-5
CDR3 protein: CASREGLAGGRGETQYF
CDR3 DNA: TGTGCCAGCCGTGAAGGACTCGCGGGGGGGCGAGGGGAGACCCAGTACTTC

V gene: TRBV19
CDR3 length: 16
clone size: .
D gene: .
J gene: TRBJ2-3
CDR3 protein: CASSIVADTSTDTQYF
CDR3 DNA: TGTGCCAGTAGTATAGTTGCGGATACTAGCACAGATACGCAGTATTTT

V gene: TRBV9
CDR3 length: 13
clone size: few
D gene: .
J gene: TRBJ1-1
CDR3 protein: CASSAARNTEAFF
CDR3 DNA: TGTGCCAGCAGCGCAGCAAGAAACACTGAAGCTTTCTTT

V gene: TRBV6-1
CDR3 length: 14
clone size: .
D gene: TRBD1
J gene: TRBJ1-2
CDR3 protein: CASSEGGTGVGYTF
CDR3 DNA: TGTGCCAGCAGTGAAGGGGGGACAGGGGTTGGCTACACCTTC

V gene: TRBV6-2/TRBV6-3
CDR3 length: 18
clone size: .
D gene: TRBD1
J gene: TRBJ2-1
CDR3 protein: CASSYRTGEPSSYNEQFF
CDR3 DNA: TGTGCCAGCAGTTACCGAACAGGGGAACCCAGCTCCTACAATGAGCAGTTCTTC

V gene: TRBV19
CDR3 length: 19
clone size: .
D gene: TRBD2
J gene: TRBJ2-6
CDR3 protein: CASSFRLAGVNSGANVLTF
CDR3 DNA: TGTGCCAGTAGTTTTCGACTAGCGGGGGTGAACTCTGGGGCCAACGTCCTGACTTTC

V gene: TRBV9
CDR3 length: 17
clone size: few
D gene: .
J gene: TRBJ2-5
CDR3 protein: CASSVSPLGGSGETQYF
CDR3 DNA: TGTGCCAGCAGCGTGAGCCCCCTTGGGGGGTCGGGAGAGACCCAGTACTTC

V gene: TRBV2
CDR3 length: 16
clone size: .
D gene: .
J gene: TRBJ1-6
CDR3 protein: CASTFDRLSYNSPLHF
CDR3 DNA: TGTGCCAGCACCTTCGACAGGCTAAGTTATAATTCACCCCTCCACTTT

V gene: TRBV11-2
CDR3 length: 15
clone size: .
D gene: .
J gene: TRBJ2-2
CDR3 protein: CASSWTPANTGELFF
CDR3 DNA: TGTGCCAGCAGCTGGACACCTGCGAACACCGGGGAGCTGTTTTTT

V gene: TRBV7-9
CDR3 length: 15
clone size: .
D gene: .
J gene: TRBJ2-1
CDR3 protein: CASSLSPPPGNEQFF
CDR3 DNA: TGTGCCAGCAGCTTATCTCCGCCCCCGGGTAATGAGCAGTTCTTC

V gene: TRBV7-2
CDR3 length: 16
clone size: .
D gene: TRBD1
J gene: TRBJ1-4
CDR3 protein: CASSLSGTGGDEKLFF
CDR3 DNA: TGTGCCAGCAGCTTATCCGGAACAGGGGGAGACGAAAAACTGTTTTTT

V gene: TRBV7-2
CDR3 length: 12
clone size: .
D gene: .
J gene: TRBJ2-2
CDR3 protein: CASSLYTGELFF
CDR3 DNA: TGTGCCAGCAGCTTATACACCGGGGAGCTGTTTTTT

V gene: TRBV19
CDR3 length: 17
clone size: .
D gene: .
J gene: TRBJ2-2
CDR3 protein: CASSVPPGTPNTGELFF
CDR3 DNA: TGTGCCAGTAGTGTACCACCTGGGACACCCAACACCGGGGAGCTGTTTTTT

V gene: TRBV14
CDR3 length: 16
clone size: .
D gene: TRBD2
J gene: TRBJ2-2
CDR3 protein: CASRKGSGGRSGELFF
CDR3 DNA: TGTGCCAGCAGAAAAGGGAGCGGGGGCAGGTCCGGGGAGCTGTTTTTT

V gene: TRBV7-2
CDR3 length: 12
clone size: .
D gene: .
J gene: TRBJ1-5
CDR3 protein: CASSPPNQPQHF
CDR3 DNA: TGTGCCAGCAGCCCACCAAATCAGCCCCAGCATTTT

V gene: TRBV28
CDR3 length: 16
clone size: once
D gene: .
J gene: TRBJ1-5
CDR3 protein: CASGLPSGPSHQPQHF
CDR3 DNA: TGTGCCAGCGGTTTGCCCTCCGGGCCCAGCCATCAGCCCCAGCATTTT

V gene: TRBV6-4
CDR3 length: 17
clone size: .
D gene: .
J gene: TRBJ1-2
CDR3 protein: CASSDSFRGASNYGYTF
CDR3 DNA: TGTGCCAGCAGTGACTCCTTTCGGGGGGCCTCTAACTATGGCTACACCTTC

V gene: TRBV4-3
CDR3 length: 15
clone size: .
D gene: TRBD2
J gene: TRBJ2-1
CDR3 protein: CASSQRGGRANEQFF
CDR3 DNA: TGCGCCAGCAGCCAACGGGGCGGGAGGGCGAATGAGCAGTTCTTC

V gene: TRBV4-3
CDR3 length: 15
clone size: .
D gene: .
J gene: TRBJ1-5
CDR3 protein: CASSQDFGSTQPQHF
CDR3 DNA: TGCGCCAGCAGCCAAGATTTTGGAAGTACACAGCCCCAGCATTTT

V gene: TRBV2
CDR3 length: 15
clone size: .
D gene: .
J gene: TRBJ2-4
CDR3 protein: CASSAQGVTKNIQYF
CDR3 DNA: TGTGCCAGCAGTGCGCAGGGTGTTACCAAAAACATTCAGTACTTC

V gene: TRBV7-2
CDR3 length: 16
clone size: .
D gene: .
J gene: TRBJ1-1
CDR3 protein: CASSLNLGRMNTEAFF
CDR3 DNA: TGTGCCAGCAGCTTAAACCTTGGGAGGATGAACACTGAAGCTTTCTTT